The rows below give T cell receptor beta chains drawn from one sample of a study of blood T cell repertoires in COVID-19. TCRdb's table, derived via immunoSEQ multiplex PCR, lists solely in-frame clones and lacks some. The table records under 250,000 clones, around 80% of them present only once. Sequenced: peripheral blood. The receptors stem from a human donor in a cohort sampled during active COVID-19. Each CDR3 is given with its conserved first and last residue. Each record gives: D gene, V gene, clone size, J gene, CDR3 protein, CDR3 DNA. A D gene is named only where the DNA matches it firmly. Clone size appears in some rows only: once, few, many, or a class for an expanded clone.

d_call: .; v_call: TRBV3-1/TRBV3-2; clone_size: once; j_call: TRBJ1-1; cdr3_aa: CASSHTWGVRGTEAFF; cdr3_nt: TGTGCCAGCAGCCATACCTGGGGGGTCCGGGGCACTGAAGCTTTCTTT
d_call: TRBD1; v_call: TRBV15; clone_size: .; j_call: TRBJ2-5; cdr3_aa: CATSRDSGGGRETQYF; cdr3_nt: TGTGCCACCAGCAGAGATTCAGGGGGCGGAAGGGAGACCCAGTACTTC
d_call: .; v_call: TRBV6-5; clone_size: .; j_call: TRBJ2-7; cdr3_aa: CASRRGAEEQYF; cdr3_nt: TGTGCCAGCAGACGGGGGGCGGAAGAGCAGTACTTC
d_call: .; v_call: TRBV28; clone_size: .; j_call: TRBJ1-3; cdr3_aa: CASRMPEGSYSGNTIYF; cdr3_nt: TGTGCCAGCAGGATGCCTGAGGGCAGTTACTCTGGAAACACCATATATTTT
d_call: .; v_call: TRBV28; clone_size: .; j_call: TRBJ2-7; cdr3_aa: CASSSPDTSYEQYF; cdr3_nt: TGTGCCAGCAGTTCCCCAGACACCTCCTACGAGCAGTACTTC
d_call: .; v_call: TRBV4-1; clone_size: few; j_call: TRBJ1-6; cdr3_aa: CASSQQYRDDSPLHF; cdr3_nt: TGCGCCAGCAGCCAGCAATACAGGGACGATTCACCCCTCCACTTT
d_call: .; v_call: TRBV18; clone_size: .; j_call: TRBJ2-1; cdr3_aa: CASSPTSLNEQFF; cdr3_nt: TGTGCCAGCTCACCCACTAGCTTGAATGAGCAGTTCTTC
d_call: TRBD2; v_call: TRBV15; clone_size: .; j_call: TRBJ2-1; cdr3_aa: CATSTTSGSPNEQFF; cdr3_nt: TGTGCCACCAGCACGACTAGCGGGAGCCCTAATGAGCAGTTCTTC
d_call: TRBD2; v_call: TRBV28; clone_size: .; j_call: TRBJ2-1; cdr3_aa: CASSTSGRQNEQFF; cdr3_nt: TGTGCCAGCAGTACTAGCGGGAGGCAAAATGAGCAGTTCTTC
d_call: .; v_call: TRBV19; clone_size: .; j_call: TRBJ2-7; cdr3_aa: CASSPQGPPYEQYF; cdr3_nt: TGTGCCAGTAGCCCACAGGGCCCACCCTACGAGCAGTACTTC
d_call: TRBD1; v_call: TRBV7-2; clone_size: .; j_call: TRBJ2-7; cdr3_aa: CASSPDRGSYEQYF; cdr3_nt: TGTGCCAGCAGCCCGGACAGGGGTTCCTACGAGCAGTACTTC
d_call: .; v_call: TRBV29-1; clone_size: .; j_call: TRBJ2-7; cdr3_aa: CSVGPGGSSYEQYF; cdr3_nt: TGCAGCGTTGGACCTGGGGGGAGCTCCTACGAGCAGTACTTC
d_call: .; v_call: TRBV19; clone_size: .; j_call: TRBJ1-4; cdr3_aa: CASTDRGRSNEKLFF; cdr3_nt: TGTGCCAGTACAGACCGGGGGAGGTCTAATGAAAAACTGTTTTTT
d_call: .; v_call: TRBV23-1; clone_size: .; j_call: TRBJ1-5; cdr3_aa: CASTYSGRKPRISNQPQHF; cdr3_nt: TGCGCCAGCACCTACTCAGGCAGAAAACCCCGAATTAGCAATCAGCCCCAGCATTTT
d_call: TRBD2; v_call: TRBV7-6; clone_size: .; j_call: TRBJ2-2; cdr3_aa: CASIQTSGSTGELFF; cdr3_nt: TGTGCCAGCATCCAGACTAGCGGCTCTACCGGGGAGCTGTTTTTT
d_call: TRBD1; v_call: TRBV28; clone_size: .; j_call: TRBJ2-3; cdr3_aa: CASSFNTGVDTDTQYF; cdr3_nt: TGTGCCAGCAGTTTTAATACAGGGGTTGACACAGATACGCAGTATTTT
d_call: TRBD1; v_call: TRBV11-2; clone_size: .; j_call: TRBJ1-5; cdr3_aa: CASSGQGHSNQPQHF; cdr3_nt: TGTGCCAGCAGTGGACAGGGCCATAGCAATCAGCCCCAGCATTTT
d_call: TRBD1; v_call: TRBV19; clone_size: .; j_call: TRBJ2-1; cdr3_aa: CASSMGQTRNEQFF; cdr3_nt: TGTGCCAGTAGTATGGGACAGACACGGAATGAGCAGTTCTTC
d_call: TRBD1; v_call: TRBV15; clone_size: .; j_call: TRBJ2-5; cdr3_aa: CATSRDRGAETQYF; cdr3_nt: TGTGCCACCAGCAGGGACAGGGGAGCGGAGACCCAGTACTTC
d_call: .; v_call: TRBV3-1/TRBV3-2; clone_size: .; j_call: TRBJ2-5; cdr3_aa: CASSQGSQRETQYF; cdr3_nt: TGTGCCAGCAGCCAAGGGTCCCAGAGGGAGACCCAGTACTTC
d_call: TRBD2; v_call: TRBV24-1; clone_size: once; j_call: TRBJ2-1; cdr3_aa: CATPPGTSGGDYNEQFF; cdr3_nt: TGTGCCACCCCCCCGGGGACTAGCGGGGGAGACTACAATGAGCAGTTCTTC
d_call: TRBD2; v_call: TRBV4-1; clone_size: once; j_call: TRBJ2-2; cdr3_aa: CASSHPGLGFMLRDTGELFF; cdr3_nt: TGCGCCAGCAGCCACCCGGGACTAGGGTTTATGTTGAGGGACACCGGGGAGCTGTTTTTT
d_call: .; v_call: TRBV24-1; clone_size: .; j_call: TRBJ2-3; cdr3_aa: CATSDFYAGGRDTQYF; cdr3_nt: TGTGCCACCAGTGATTTTTATGCAGGGGGGAGAGATACGCAGTATTTT
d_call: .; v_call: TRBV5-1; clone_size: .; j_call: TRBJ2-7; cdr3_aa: CASSSLLTDAYEQYF; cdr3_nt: TGCGCCAGCAGCTCGCTCCTAACCGATGCTTACGAGCAGTACTTC
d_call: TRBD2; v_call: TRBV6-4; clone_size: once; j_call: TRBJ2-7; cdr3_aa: CASRDPGLAFSYEQYF; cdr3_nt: TGTGCCAGCAGAGACCCGGGACTAGCGTTCTCCTACGAGCAGTACTTC
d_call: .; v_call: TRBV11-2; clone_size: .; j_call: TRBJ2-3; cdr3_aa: CASSLGATDTQYF; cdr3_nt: TGTGCCAGCAGCTTAGGAGCCACAGATACGCAGTATTTT
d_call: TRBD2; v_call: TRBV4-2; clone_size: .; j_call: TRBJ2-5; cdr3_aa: CASSQGLAGGRETQYF; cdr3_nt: TGTGCCAGCAGCCAAGGACTAGCGGGAGGGAGAGAGACCCAGTACTTC
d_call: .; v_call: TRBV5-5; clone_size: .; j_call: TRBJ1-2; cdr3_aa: CASSPEEFRGYTF; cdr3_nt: TGTGCCAGCAGCCCGGAGGAGTTCCGGGGCTACACCTTC
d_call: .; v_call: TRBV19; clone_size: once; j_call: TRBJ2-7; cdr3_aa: CASSIGTEPYEQYF; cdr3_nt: TGTGCCAGTAGTATAGGGACAGAACCCTACGAGCAGTACTTC
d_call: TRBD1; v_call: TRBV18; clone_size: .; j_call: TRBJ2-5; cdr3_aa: CASSPARTGVLETQYF; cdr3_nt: TGTGCCAGCTCACCAGCTAGGACAGGGGTATTGGAGACCCAGTACTTC
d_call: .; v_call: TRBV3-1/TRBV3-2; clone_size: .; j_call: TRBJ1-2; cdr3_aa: CASSQDPPGGYGYTF; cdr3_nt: TGTGCCAGCAGCCAAGACCCACCCGGAGGGTATGGCTACACCTTC
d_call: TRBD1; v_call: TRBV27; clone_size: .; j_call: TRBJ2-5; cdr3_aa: CASSPRDRAQETQYF; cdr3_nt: TGTGCCAGCAGTCCGCGGGACAGGGCCCAAGAGACCCAGTACTTC
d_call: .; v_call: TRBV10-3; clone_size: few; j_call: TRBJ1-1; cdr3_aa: CAITPGNTEAFF; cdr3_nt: TGTGCCATCACTCCCGGGAACACTGAAGCTTTCTTT
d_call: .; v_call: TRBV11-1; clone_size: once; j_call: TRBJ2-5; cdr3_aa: CASSLWLTGNQETQYF; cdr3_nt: TGTGCCAGCAGCTTATGGCTGACGGGAAATCAAGAGACCCAGTACTTC
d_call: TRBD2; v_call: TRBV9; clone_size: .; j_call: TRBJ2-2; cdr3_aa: CASGTSGRNTGELFF; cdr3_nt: TGTGCCAGCGGCACTAGCGGGAGGAACACCGGGGAGCTGTTTTTT
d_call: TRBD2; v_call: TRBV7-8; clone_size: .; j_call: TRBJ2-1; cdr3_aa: CASSPGTSGTNEQFF; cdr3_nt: TGTGCCAGCAGCCCCGGGACTAGCGGGACTAATGAGCAGTTCTTC
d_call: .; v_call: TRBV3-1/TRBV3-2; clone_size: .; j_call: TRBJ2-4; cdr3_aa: CASSQVLKGGPQYF; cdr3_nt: TGTGCCAGCAGCCAAGTCCTAAAAGGGGGACCTCAGTACTTC
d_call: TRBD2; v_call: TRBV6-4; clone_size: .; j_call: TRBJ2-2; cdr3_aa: CASSDRLAGGPENTGELFF; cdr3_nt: TGTGCCAGCAGTGACCGGCTAGCGGGAGGGCCGGAGAACACCGGGGAGCTGTTTTTT
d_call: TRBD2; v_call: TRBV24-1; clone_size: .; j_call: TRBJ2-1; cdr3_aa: CATSGSGIYNEQFF; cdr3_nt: TGTGCCACCAGTGGCAGCGGGATATACAATGAGCAGTTCTTC
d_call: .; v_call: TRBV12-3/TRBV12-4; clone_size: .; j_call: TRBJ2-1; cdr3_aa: CATRRSFYNEQFF; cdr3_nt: TGTGCCACTAGGCGAAGCTTCTACAATGAGCAGTTCTTC
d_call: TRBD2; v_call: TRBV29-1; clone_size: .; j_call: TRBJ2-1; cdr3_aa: CSVALAGNEQFF; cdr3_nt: TGCAGCGTTGCGCTAGCGGGCAATGAGCAGTTCTTC
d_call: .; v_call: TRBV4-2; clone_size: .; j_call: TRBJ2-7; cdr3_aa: CASSQGLAVTPQYF; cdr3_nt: TGTGCCAGCAGCCAAGGCCTAGCAGTTACCCCTCAGTACTTC
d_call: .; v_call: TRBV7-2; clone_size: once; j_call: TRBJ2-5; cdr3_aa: CASSLRREETQYF; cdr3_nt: TGTGCCAGCAGCTTACGACGGGAAGAGACCCAGTACTTC
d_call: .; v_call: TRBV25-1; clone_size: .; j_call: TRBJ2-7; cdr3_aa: CASSEYSYEQYF; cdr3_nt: TGTGCCAGCAGTGAGTACAGCTACGAGCAGTACTTC
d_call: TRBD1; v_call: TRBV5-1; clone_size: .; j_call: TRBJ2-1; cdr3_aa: CASSSGQSSYNEQFF; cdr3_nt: TGCGCCAGCAGCTCGGGACAGAGCTCCTACAATGAGCAGTTCTTC
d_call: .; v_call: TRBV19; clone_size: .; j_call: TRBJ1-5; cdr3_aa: CATHGGGVLHQPQHF; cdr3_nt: TGTGCCACCCATGGAGGGGGGGTCCTCCATCAGCCCCAGCATTTT
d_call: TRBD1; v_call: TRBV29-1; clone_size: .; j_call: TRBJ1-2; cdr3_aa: CSARGTGHGYTF; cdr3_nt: TGCAGCGCCCGGGGGACAGGGCATGGCTACACCTTC
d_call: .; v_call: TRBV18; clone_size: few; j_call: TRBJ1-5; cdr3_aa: CASSPSWEQPQHF; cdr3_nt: TGTGCCAGCTCACCCTCCTGGGAGCAGCCCCAGCATTTT
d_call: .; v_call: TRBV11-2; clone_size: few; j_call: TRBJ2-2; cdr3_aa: CASRMIADTGELFF; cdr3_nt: TGTGCCAGCAGGATGATAGCCGACACCGGGGAGCTGTTTTTT
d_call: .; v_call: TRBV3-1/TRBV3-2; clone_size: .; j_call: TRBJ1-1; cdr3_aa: CASSPRTYYGDTEAFF; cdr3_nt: TGTGCCAGCAGCCCCCGAACCTATTACGGGGACACTGAAGCTTTCTTT